A single sample is the source of the 10 T cell receptor beta chains below, sequenced in a study of vaccination and CD4 T cells after COVID-19. Sequencing of DNA taken from cultured CD4+ T cells relied on the Oncomine TCR Beta short-read assay. Genomic DNA was isolated from cultured CD4+ T cells. Using its own MiXCR run on the PCR reads, TCRdb lists one record per CDR3 protein. The sample contains thousands of distinct CDR3 sequences, approximately 34% of which appear only once. Noted treatment: roughly ten-day PBMC culture with coronavirus spike peptide pools or control peptides (ViraFEST assay). Investigators obtained the unexposed donor's CD4+ T cells before the COVID-19 pandemic (2011-2018). Antigens for these TCRs are unknown. The sequenced sample was CD4+ T cells from blood, cultured in vitro. The receptors originated from a human donor in good health.

The chain combines TRBV20-1 with TRBJ2-5; 12 nucleotides line up with TRBD2. This CDR3 is 16 amino acids long. CDR1 is DFQATT, CDR2 SNEGSKA, per germline (reference sequence). The J segment lost 3 bases and the V segment lost 0 bases, leaving 5 bases of the junction unmatched. The CDR3 loop reads CSARDQRTSGKETQYF. DNA of the CDR3: TGCAGTGCTAGAGATCAGAGGACTAGCGGGAAAGAGACCCAGTACTTC.

The chain combines TRBV12-3 or TRBV12-4 with TRBJ1-2, with no clear D. The CDR3 is 14 residues long. V dropped 4 bases and J dropped 6 bases, with 15 bases sitting between them. CDR3 in DNA: TGTGCCAGCAGTTCAACTCCAATGGAGGATGGCTACACCTTC. Protein sequence: CASSSTPMEDGYTF.

This clonotype was found once. The rearrangement links TRBV20-1 to TRBJ1-1, with D perhaps matching TRBD1 (6 bases). CDR1 DFQATT and CDR2 SNEGSKA come from the germline V gene (reference sequence). The CDR3 covers 14 residues. V was cut by 4 bases and J by 5 bases, with 17 bases left in between. The CDR3 bases are TGCAGTGCTAAACCAAATTTCAGGGGTACTGAAGCTTTCTTT. Amino acid sequence: CSAKPNFRGTEAFF.

There are a few counts of this clonotype. The chain employs TRBV20-1 and TRBJ2-1; TRBD1 agrees at 7 bases. V dropped 4 bases and J dropped 6; count of bases not matched to a gene: 9. This CDR3 has 14 residues. Germline values: CDR1 DFQATT, CDR2 SNEGSKA (reference sequence). Here the CDR3 DNA reads TGCAGTGCTATACGACAGGGCTCGGTCAATGAGCAGTTCTTC. It translates to CSAIRQGSVNEQFF.

This chain connects TRBV20-1 to TRBJ2-3; the match to TRBD2 covers 14 bases. The length of the CDR3 is 14 residues. Germline values: CDR1 DFQATT, CDR2 SNEGSKA (reference sequence). The J segment lost 3 bases and the V segment lost 6 bases, leaving 2 bases of the junction unmatched. The CDR3 sequence: CSAWTSGRTDTQYF. CDR3 nucleotides: TGCAGTGCATGGACTAGCGGGAGGACAGATACGCAGTATTTT.

This chain joins TRBV6-1 and TRBJ1-2, with D possibly being TRBD1 (6 bases). V was pared by 5 bases and J by 1 base, with 8 bases between. The germline V gene encodes CDR1 MNHNS and CDR2 SASEGT. The CDR3 spans 13 residues. The CDR3 DNA reads TGTGCCAGCAGTAAGGACAGTAACTATGGCTACACCTTC. Translation: CASSKDSNYGYTF.

By sample fraction, this clonotype is medium-sized. The chain couples TRBV7-4 to TRBJ1-1, with no clear D. The CDR3 covers 12 residues. Trimming stripped 2 bases from V and 4 bases from J, with 5 bases between. The V gene's germline CDR1 is SGHVT and CDR2 SQSDAQ. The CDR3 sequence is CASSLRSTEAFF. The CDR3 coding sequence is TGTGCCAGCAGCTTACGGAGCACTGAAGCTTTCTTT.

V gene TRBV19 combines with J gene TRBJ1-2, with TRBD1 identical over 7 bases. CDR1 is LNHDA, CDR2 SQIVND, per germline (reference sequence). This CDR3 is built from 13 residues. V trimming: 1 base; J trimming: 8 bases; junction bases outside the gene matches: 4. The CDR3 sequence: CASSIGQGRGYTF. DNA for the CDR3: TGTGCCAGTAGTATAGGACAGGGCCGGGGCTACACCTTC.

In its sample, this clonotype was seen a few times. This sequence joins TRBV29-1 and TRBJ1-5; D is unresolved. The CDR3 is 12 residues long. CDR1 and CDR2 from the germline V gene are SQVTM and ANQGSEA. The V end was cut by 4 bases, the J end by 3 bases, with 7 bases between. CDR3 coding DNA: TGCAGCGTTGGAGGGTCCAATCAGCCCCAGCATTTT. Amino acid sequence: CSVGGSNQPQHF.

The sample holds a few counts of this clonotype. The V call is TRBV6-5, the J call TRBJ2-3, with unresolved D. Germline CDR1 and CDR2: MNHEY and SVGAGI. The CDR3 spans 13 residues. The germline V and J ends were trimmed by 4 bases and 9 bases, with 14 bases remaining between them. The CDR3 sequence is CASSFSSIDTQYF. CDR3 coding DNA: TGTGCCAGCAGTTTCTCCTCAATTGACACGCAGTATTTT.